This passage covers 8 T cell receptor beta chains from one sample sequenced in a study of response to subunit inactivated influenza vaccine. Each CDR3 protein is one row after TCRdb ran MiXCR on the RT-PCR reads. Among roughly 630,000 distinct CDR3 sequences listed, 14% were seen once. The sequenced sample was PBMCs from blood, obtained 14 to 15 days before vaccination. The receptors shown here come from a man aged 45-65 years who received an inactivated influenza vaccine.

In this sample, this clonotype turned up a few times. V gene TRBV29-1 combines with J gene TRBJ2-7; D is unresolved. CDR1 SQVTM and CDR2 ANQGSEA come from the germline V gene. The V gene lost 6 bases and the J gene lost 3 bases, with 9 bases spanning the gap. The CDR3 has 11 residues. CDR3 sequence: CSVGGDYEQYF. The DNA for the CDR3 is TGCAGCGTCGGTGGGGACTACGAGCAGTACTTC.

This clonotype was observed a handful of times. The V gene is TRBV29-1, the J gene TRBJ2-5, with D possibly TRBD1 on 6 matching bases. V lost 4 bases to trimming and J lost 5 bases, with 17 bases between them. The CDR3 contains 14 residues. Germline-derived CDR1 and CDR2 are SQVTM and ANQGSEA. The CDR3 sequence is CSVGGWGPGETQYF. In DNA form, the CDR3 reads TGCAGCGTTGGAGGTTGGGGGCCAGGGGAGACCCAGTACTTC.

This clonotype has just a few counts. This chain joins TRBV20-1 and TRBJ2-5; D remains unclear. Germline CDR1 and CDR2: DFQATT and SNEGSKA (reference sequence). Trimming removed 0 bases at V and 0 bases at J, with 14 bases between. The CDR3 spans 16 residues. In nucleotides, the CDR3 is TGCAGTGCTAGAGATTTGCCAGACAACTACCAAGAGACCCAGTACTTC. It yields the protein CSARDLPDNYQETQYF.

This clonotype was found a few times. The rearrangement uses TRBV6-2 or TRBV6-3 and TRBJ2-1; D is ambiguous. This CDR3 comprises 12 residues. Deletions cut 5 bases from V and 8 bases from J, with 10 bases between. Germline CDR1 reads MNHEY; CDR2 reads SVGEGT. CDR3 DNA: TGTGCCAGCAGTCGACCCCCCCATGAGCAGTTCTTC. This sequence encodes CASSRPPHEQFF.

The CDR3 region is CASSERTSGPYEQYF. The CDR3 DNA reads as TGTGCCAGCAGTGAGAGAACTAGCGGCCCCTACGAGCAGTACTTC. The chain combines TRBV2 with TRBJ2-7; 8 nucleotides line up with TRBD2. CDR3 size: 15 residues. In germline, CDR1 is SNHLY, CDR2 FYNNEI. The V and J ends lost 3 bases and 2 bases, in that order; junction bases with no gene match: 6.

This clonotype was seen a few times. The chain employs TRBV9 and TRBJ1-1; the D is unclear. Trimming stripped 4 bases from V and 0 bases from J, with 13 bases between. The germline CDR1 and CDR2 sequences are SGDLS and YYNGEE. This CDR3 region has 15 residues. The CDR3 reads CASSPPGGLNTEAFF. CDR3 sequence (DNA): TGTGCCAGCAGCCCACCCGGTGGGCTGAACACTGAAGCTTTCTTT.

This clonotype was picked up a small number of times. The rearrangement uses TRBV28 and TRBJ2-2; weak D call: TRBD1 (6 bases). V lost 10 bases, J lost 6 bases, and 18 bases lay in between. The germline V gene encodes CDR1 MDHEN and CDR2 SYDVKM. This CDR3 has 14 amino acids. CDR3 residues: CATKRQVYPGELFF. The CDR3 DNA sequence: TGTGCCACCAAAAGACAGGTTTACCCCGGGGAGCTGTTTTTT.

This chain joins TRBV5-1 and TRBJ2-5; D is possibly TRBD1 or TRBD2 (5 bases each). Trimming shortened V by 2 bases and J by 5 bases, and 13 bases separated the two germline ends. The germline CDR1 and CDR2 sequences are SGHRS and YFSETQ. This CDR3 region has 14 residues. The CDR3: CASSFRTGRETQYF. The CDR3 DNA follows: TGCGCCAGCAGCTTCCGGACGGGACGGGAGACCCAGTACTTC.